What follows are 20 T cell receptor beta chains derived from one specimen sequenced in a study of CD8 T cells in Susac syndrome. The authors reverse transcribed roughly 0.5 to 1 ug RNA with random hexamers. One entry per CDR3 protein, called by TCRdb with MiXCR from the immunoSEQ multiplex PCR reads. The sample lists approximately 100,000 distinct CDR3 sequences, about nine tenths occurring once. Sequences were obtained from CD8+ T cells from PBMCs. These receptors were taken from a human donor in good health.

This chain joins TRBV20-1 and TRBJ2-1; 9 bases are a match to TRBD2. Germline V CDR1 and CDR2: DFQATT, SNEGSKA (reference sequence). There are 14 residues in the CDR3. V was pared by 5 bases and J by 2 bases, with 4 bases of the junction left unmatched. CDR3 bases: TGCAGTGCTCTCCGGACTAGCGCCTACAATGAGCAGTTCTTC. Protein: CSALRTSAYNEQFF.

The chain combines TRBV5-1 with TRBJ2-3, with 7 nucleotides matching TRBD1. J gave up 2 bases and V 10 bases, and 10 bases lay outside the gene matches. CDR1 and CDR2 (germline): SGHRS, YFSETQ. This CDR3 spans 14 amino acids. CDR3 protein: CAGSPGQYTDTQYF. The DNA of the CDR3 is TGCGCCGGTTCGCCGGGACAGTACACAGATACGCAGTATTTT.

The chain combines TRBV2 with TRBJ2-1; D may be TRBD1 (6 bases). There are 13 residues in the CDR3. Germline V CDR1 and CDR2: SNHLY, FYNNEI. The V end was cut by 5 bases, the J end by 8 bases, with 13 bases between. CDR3 loop: CASSLNRADEQFF. The CDR3 region has the DNA TGTGCCAGCAGTTTGAACAGGGCCGATGAGCAGTTCTTC.

This sequence joins TRBV28 and TRBJ1-5; the match to TRBD1 covers 8 bases. Germline V gives CDR1 MDHEN, CDR2 SYDVKM. The CDR3 is 15 amino acids. The V segment lost 6 bases and the J segment 0 bases; nucleotides outside the gene matches: 4. CDR3 loop: CASRRTGNSNQPQHF. Here the CDR3 DNA reads TGTGCCAGCAGAAGGACAGGGAATAGCAATCAGCCCCAGCATTTT.

This chain links TRBV7-3 with TRBJ2-2; D gene uncertain. Germline V gives CDR1 SGHTA, CDR2 FQGTGA. The germline V and J ends were trimmed by 3 bases and 5 bases, with 7 bases remaining between them. The CDR3 loop spans 13 amino acids. CDR3 in amino acids: CASSLTSTGELFF. CDR3 nucleotides: TGTGCCAGCAGCTTGACTTCTACCGGGGAGCTGTTTTTT.

The chain uses TRBV6-6 and TRBJ1-3; D might be TRBD1 (6 bases). This CDR3 region has 12 residues. Germline CDR1 reads MNHNY; CDR2 reads SVGAGI (reference sequence). Trimming shortened V by 6 bases and J by 4 bases, and 7 bases separated the two germline ends. The CDR3 region has the DNA TGTGCCAGCAGCGGACAGGGAAACACCATATATTTT. Its translation: CASSGQGNTIYF.

This sequence joins TRBV5-6 and TRBJ2-3; 7 nucleotides line up with TRBD2. Germline V gives CDR1 SGHDT, CDR2 YYEEEE. CDR3 length: 15 residues. Trimming took 2 bases from V and 3 from J; bases not matched to a gene: 6. CDR3 sequence (DNA): TGTGCCAGCAGCTTTGGGCTAGCGGATACAGATACGCAGTATTTT. Amino acids: CASSFGLADTDTQYF.

J is TRBJ2-2 and V is TRBV4-1; 7 nucleotides agree with TRBD2. Germline lookup yields CDR1 MGHRA and CDR2 YSYEKL. Germline trimming cut 4 bases from V and 4 bases from J; bases unmatched to any gene: 6. The CDR3 runs 15 residues. Here the CDR3 reads CASSPLAAFTGELFF. For the CDR3, the DNA is TGCGCCAGCAGCCCTCTAGCGGCCTTCACCGGGGAGCTGTTTTTT.

The sample holds one count of this clonotype. The chain is built from TRBV29-1 and TRBJ2-6; D uncertain. Germline loops: CDR1 SQVTM, CDR2 ANQGSEA. Trimming took off 8 bases at V and 7 bases at J, with 9 bases between the two ends. This CDR3 region has 11 residues. CDR3 nucleotides: TGCAGCCTCATTGAAGCCAACGTCCTGACTTTC. It specifies CSLIEANVLTF.

The rearrangement links TRBV14 to TRBJ2-2; D is ambiguous. Germline assignment: CDR1 SGHDN and CDR2 FVKESK. There are 14 residues in the CDR3. V was trimmed by 4 bases and J by 2 bases, leaving 8 bases between them. The CDR3 loop is CASSPQPNTGELFF. CDR3 sequence (DNA): TGTGCCAGCAGCCCACAGCCTAACACCGGGGAGCTGTTTTTT.

This clonotype was counted once. This chain joins TRBV7-9 and TRBJ2-5, with a tentative D call TRBD1 (5 bases). The CDR3 runs to 15 residues. Trimming removed 7 bases from V and 5 bases from J, with 20 bases in between. Germline V gene sequence: CDR1 SEHNR, CDR2 FQNEAQ (reference sequence). CDR3 sequence: CASTQGTLSSETQYF. The CDR3 region has the DNA TGTGCCAGCACCCAGGGTACCCTAAGTTCGGAGACCCAGTACTTC.

The J gene is TRBJ1-6, the V gene TRBV2; D is perhaps TRBD1 (6 bases). The CDR3 has 15 amino acids. V gave up 8 bases and J gave up 5 bases, with 16 bases separating them. Germline loops: CDR1 SNHLY, CDR2 FYNNEI. DNA for the CDR3: TGTGCCAGCGGTCCCACGGGGGCCAATAATTCACCCCTCCACTTT. Translated, it gives CASGPTGANNSPLHF.

The chain uses TRBV7-2 and TRBJ1-2; D uncertain. V dropped 5 bases and J dropped 3 bases, with 13 bases sitting between them. The CDR3 has 14 residues. Germline-derived CDR1 and CDR2 are SGHTA and FQGNSA. In DNA, the CDR3 is TGTGCCAGCAGCCCGTCCAGGACGGACTATGGCTACACCTTC. Its translation is CASSPSRTDYGYTF.

The chain couples TRBV20-1 to TRBJ2-5, with a possible D match to TRBD2 (5 bases). This CDR3 comprises 11 residues. Germline values: CDR1 DFQATT, CDR2 SNEGSKA (reference sequence). V was clipped by 3 bases and J by 5 bases, with 7 bases between them. CDR3 sequence (DNA): TGCAGTGCTAGTCCGGGGGAGACCCAGTACTTC. It encodes CSASPGETQYF.

The chain carries TRBV20-1 and TRBJ2-7; D assignment may be TRBD1 or TRBD2 (6 bases each). The ends were cut back, 3 bases at V and 2 bases at J, with 11 bases in the middle. This CDR3 has 13 amino acids. Germline V CDR1 and CDR2: DFQATT, SNEGSKA (reference sequence). The CDR3 loop is CSASSGAPYEQYF. CDR3 bases: TGCAGTGCTAGTTCGGGGGCGCCCTACGAGCAGTACTTC.

Here the CDR3 DNA reads TGCAGTGCTAGATCCCTTGGGACTAGCGTCCCGGAGGCCCCCCAAGAGACCCAGTACTTC. This gives the protein CSARSLGTSVPEAPQETQYF. This rearrangement joins TRBV20-1 to TRBJ2-5; 10 bases are a match to TRBD2. The CDR3 loop spans 20 amino acids. J lost 1 base, V lost 2 bases, and 19 bases had no gene match. The germline V gene encodes CDR1 DFQATT and CDR2 SNEGSKA (reference sequence).

The chain uses TRBV6-2 or TRBV6-3 and TRBJ1-1, with no clear D. Germline V CDR1 and CDR2: MNHEY, SVGEGT. V lost 0 bases to trimming and J lost 0 bases, with 8 bases between them. The CDR3 runs to 15 residues. The CDR3 reads CASSYSRWVNTEAFF. Here the CDR3 DNA reads TGTGCCAGCAGTTACTCGAGGTGGGTGAACACTGAAGCTTTCTTT.

The chain employs TRBV28 and TRBJ1-1; 7 bases match TRBD1. V lost 3 bases to trimming and J lost 3 bases; unmatched junction nucleotides: 10. The CDR3 extends over 16 amino acids. Germline lookup yields CDR1 MDHEN and CDR2 SYDVKM. CDR3 nucleotides: TGTGCCAGCAGTTTCCGGACAGGTGTACTTTACACTGAAGCTTTCTTT. This translates into CASSFRTGVLYTEAFF. Drawing the rest from reference TRBV28 and TRBJ1-1, the complete variable domain is DVKVTQSSRYLVKRTGEKVFLECVQDMDHENMFWYRQDPGLGLRLIYFSYDVKMKEKGDIPEGYSVSREKKERFSLILESASTNQTSMYLCASSFRTGVLYTEAFFGQGTRLTVV.

The chain combines TRBV7-9 with TRBJ2-7; D could derive from TRBD1 or TRBD2 (5 bases each). The CDR3 covers 14 residues. CDR1 is SEHNR and CDR2 is FQNEAQ in the germline V gene (reference sequence). With 2 bases removed from V and 12 bases from J, the gap between germline ends came to 20 bases. CDR3 DNA: TGTGCCAGCAGCTTAACCGGGGCGTGGCTGCTGATGTACTTC. This gives the protein CASSLTGAWLLMYF.

This chain connects TRBV2 to TRBJ1-5; unclear D gene. CDR1 is SNHLY and CDR2 is FYNNEI in the germline V gene. Trimming removed 1 base from V and 3 bases from J, with 10 bases in between. This CDR3 has 15 residues. The CDR3 nucleotides are TGTGCCAGCAGTGAAGAACGGGGTTTCAATCAGCCCCAGCATTTT. It yields the protein CASSEERGFNQPQHF.